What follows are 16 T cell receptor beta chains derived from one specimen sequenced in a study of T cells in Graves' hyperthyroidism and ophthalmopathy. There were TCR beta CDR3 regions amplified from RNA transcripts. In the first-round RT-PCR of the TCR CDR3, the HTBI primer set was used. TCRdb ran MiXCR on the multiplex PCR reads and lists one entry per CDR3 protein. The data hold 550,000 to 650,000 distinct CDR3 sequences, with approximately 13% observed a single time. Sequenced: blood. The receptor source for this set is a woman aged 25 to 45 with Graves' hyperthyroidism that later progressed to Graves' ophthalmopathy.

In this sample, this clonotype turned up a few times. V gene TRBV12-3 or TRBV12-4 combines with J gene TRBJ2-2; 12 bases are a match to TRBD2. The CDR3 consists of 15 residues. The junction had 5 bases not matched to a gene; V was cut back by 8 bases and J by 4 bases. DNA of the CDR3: TGTGCCAGCGTCCCGGGACTAGCGGGCACCGGGGAGCTGTTTTTT. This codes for CASVPGLAGTGELFF.

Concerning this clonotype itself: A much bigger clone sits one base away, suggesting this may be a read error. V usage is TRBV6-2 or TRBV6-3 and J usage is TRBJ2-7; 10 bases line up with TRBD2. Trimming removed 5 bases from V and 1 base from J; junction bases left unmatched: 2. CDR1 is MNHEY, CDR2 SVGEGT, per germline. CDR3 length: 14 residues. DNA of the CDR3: TGTGCCAGCAGTGGACTAGCGGAGTCCTACGAGCAGTACTTC. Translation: CASSGLAESYEQYF.

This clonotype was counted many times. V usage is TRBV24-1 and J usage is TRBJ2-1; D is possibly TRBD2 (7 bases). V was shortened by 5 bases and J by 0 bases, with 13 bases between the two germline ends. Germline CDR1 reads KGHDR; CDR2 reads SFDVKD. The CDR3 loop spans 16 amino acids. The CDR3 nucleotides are TGTGCCACCAGTGGGACGGGGGGCCGCTCCTACAATGAGCAGTTCTTC. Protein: CATSGTGGRSYNEQFF.

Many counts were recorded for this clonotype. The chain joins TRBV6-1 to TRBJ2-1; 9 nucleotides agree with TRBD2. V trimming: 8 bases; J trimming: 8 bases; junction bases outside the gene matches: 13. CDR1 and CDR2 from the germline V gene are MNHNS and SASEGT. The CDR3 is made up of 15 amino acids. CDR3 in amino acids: CASEVNRGRGDEQFF. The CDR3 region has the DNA TGTGCCAGCGAAGTTAATCGCGGGAGGGGTGATGAGCAGTTCTTC.

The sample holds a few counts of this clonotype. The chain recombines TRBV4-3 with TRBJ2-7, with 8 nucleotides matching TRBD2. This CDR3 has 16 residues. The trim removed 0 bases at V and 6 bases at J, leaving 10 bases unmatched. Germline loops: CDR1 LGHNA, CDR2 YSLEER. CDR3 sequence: CASSQDSAGVLVEQYF. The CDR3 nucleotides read TGCGCCAGCAGCCAAGATTCAGCGGGGGTACTTGTCGAGCAGTACTTC.

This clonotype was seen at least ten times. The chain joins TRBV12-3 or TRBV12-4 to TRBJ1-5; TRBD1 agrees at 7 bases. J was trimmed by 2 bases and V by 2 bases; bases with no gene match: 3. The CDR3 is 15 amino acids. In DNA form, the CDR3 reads TGTGCCAGCAGTTTACAGGGGGTCGGCAATCAGCCCCAGCATTTT. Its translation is CASSLQGVGNQPQHF.

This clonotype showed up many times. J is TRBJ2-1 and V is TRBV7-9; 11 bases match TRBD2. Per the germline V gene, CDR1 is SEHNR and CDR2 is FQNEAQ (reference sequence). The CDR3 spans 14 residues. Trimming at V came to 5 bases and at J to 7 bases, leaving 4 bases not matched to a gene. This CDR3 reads CASSVGTSGNEQFF. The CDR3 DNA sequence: TGTGCCAGCAGCGTCGGGACTAGCGGTAATGAGCAGTTCTTC.

CDR3 bases: TGTGCCAGCTCACCATCATCCGGGGTAGTGTATGGCTACACCTTC. This codes for CASSPSSGVVYGYTF. V gene TRBV18 combines with J gene TRBJ1-2; D not certain. Germline lookup yields CDR1 KGHSH and CDR2 LQKENI. The CDR3 covers 15 residues. V was pared by 2 bases and J by 5 bases, with 15 bases between.

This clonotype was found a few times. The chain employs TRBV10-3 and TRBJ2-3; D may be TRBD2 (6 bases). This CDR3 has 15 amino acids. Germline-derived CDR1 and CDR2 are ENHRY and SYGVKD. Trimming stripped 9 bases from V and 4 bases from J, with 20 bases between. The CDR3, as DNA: TGTGCCATTGGGGTCGGGCGCGGGAAAGCAGATACGCAGTATTTT. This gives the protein CAIGVGRGKADTQYF.

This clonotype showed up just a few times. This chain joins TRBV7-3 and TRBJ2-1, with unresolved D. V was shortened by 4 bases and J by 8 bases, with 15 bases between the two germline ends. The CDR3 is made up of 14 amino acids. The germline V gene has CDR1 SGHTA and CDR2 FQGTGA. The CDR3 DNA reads TGTGCCAGCAGCTCTCCGGGCCAGCAACATGAGCAGTTCTTC. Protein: CASSSPGQQHEQFF.

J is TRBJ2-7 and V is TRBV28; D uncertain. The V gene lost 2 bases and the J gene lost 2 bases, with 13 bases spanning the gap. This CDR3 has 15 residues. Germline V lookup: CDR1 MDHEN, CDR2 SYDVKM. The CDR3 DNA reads TGTGCCAGCAGTTTAAAGCAGGCGATTACCTACGAGCAGTACTTC. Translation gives CASSLKQAITYEQYF.

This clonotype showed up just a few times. CDR3 sequence (DNA): TGTGCCAGCAGTTACTCCGGACTAGGAGGGGAGACCCAGTACTTC. It specifies CASSYSGLGGETQYF. This chain links TRBV6-5 with TRBJ2-5, with 7 bases fitting TRBD2. This CDR3 has 15 residues. With 0 bases clipped from V and 5 bases from J, the junction kept 6 bases outside the gene matches. Germline V gene lookup returns CDR1 MNHEY and CDR2 SVGAGI.

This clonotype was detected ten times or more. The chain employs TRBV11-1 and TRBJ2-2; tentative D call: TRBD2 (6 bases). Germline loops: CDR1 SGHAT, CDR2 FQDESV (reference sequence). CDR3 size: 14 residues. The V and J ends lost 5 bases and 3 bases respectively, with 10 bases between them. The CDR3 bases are TGTGCCAGCAGCCGGGGGTTATACACCGGGGAGCTGTTTTTT. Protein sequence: CASSRGLYTGELFF. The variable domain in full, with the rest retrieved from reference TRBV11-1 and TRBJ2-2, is EAEVAQSPRYKITEKSQAVAFWCDPISGHATLYWYRQILGQGPELLVQFQDESVVDDSQLPKDRFSAERLKGVDSTLKIQPAELGDSAMYLCASSRGLYTGELFFGEGSRLTVL.

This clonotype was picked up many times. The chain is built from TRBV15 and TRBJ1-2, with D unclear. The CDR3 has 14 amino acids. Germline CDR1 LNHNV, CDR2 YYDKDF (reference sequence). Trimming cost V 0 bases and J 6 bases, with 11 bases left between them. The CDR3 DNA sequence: TGTGCCACCAGCAGAGATGTAAACTGGAATGGCTACACCTTC. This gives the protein CATSRDVNWNGYTF.

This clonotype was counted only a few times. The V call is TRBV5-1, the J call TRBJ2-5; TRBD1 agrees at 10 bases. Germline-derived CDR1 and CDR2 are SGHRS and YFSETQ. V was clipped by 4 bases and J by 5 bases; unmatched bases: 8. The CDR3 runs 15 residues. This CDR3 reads CASSPDRGILETQYF. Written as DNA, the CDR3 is TGCGCCAGCAGCCCGGACAGGGGGATCTTGGAGACCCAGTACTTC.

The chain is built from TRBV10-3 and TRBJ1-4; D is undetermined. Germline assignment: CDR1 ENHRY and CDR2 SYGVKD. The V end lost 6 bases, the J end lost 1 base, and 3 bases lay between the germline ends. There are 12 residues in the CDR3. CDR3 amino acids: CAIRGTNEKLFF. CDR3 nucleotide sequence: TGTGCCATCAGGGGAACTAATGAAAAACTGTTTTTT.